The 7 T cell receptor beta chains presented below share a single source sample, sequenced in a study of blood T cell repertoires in COVID-19 (dated by TCRdb to 2018 to 2020). The protocol used for the library was the immunoSEQ multiplex PCR assay. Held by TCRdb, this immuneACCESS table contains in-frame sequences only and omits some clones. Under half of the omission traces to an unresolved V gene where checked; the cause of the rest is unknown. The sample table contains fewer than 400,000 clones; only one count was recorded for approximately 86% of them. About 3% of the sample is taken by the ten largest. Source material: peripheral blood. These receptors came from a human donor in a cohort sampled during active COVID-19.

This sequence joins TRBV7-9 and TRBJ2-3, with a possible D match to TRBD1 (6 bases). The germline V gene has CDR1 SEHNR and CDR2 FQNEAQ (reference sequence). The CDR3 is made up of 16 amino acids. Trimming removed 1 base from V and 2 bases from J, with 13 bases in between. The CDR3 coding sequence is TGTGCCAGCAGCTTAGGGACGGGACACGCCACAGATACGCAGTATTTT. This gives the protein CASSLGTGHATDTQYF.

V usage is TRBV28 and J usage is TRBJ2-7, with 7 bases identical to TRBD1. The CDR3 extends over 14 amino acids. Unmatched junction bases numbered 5, after V lost 6 bases and J lost 0 bases. Germline CDR1 MDHEN, CDR2 SYDVKM. The CDR3, as DNA: TGTGCCAGCAGCAAACAGGGGAGCTCCTACGAGCAGTACTTC. Protein: CASSKQGSSYEQYF.

The chain is built from TRBV5-8 and TRBJ1-4, with D maybe TRBD1 (5 bases). CDR1 and CDR2 (germline): SGHTS, YDEGEE. V was trimmed by 0 bases and J by 3 bases, leaving 9 bases between them. This CDR3 has 15 residues. CDR3 in DNA: TGTGCCAGCAGCTTGGGGGCAGGGTCTAATGAAAAACTGTTTTTT. It codes for CASSLGAGSNEKLFF. Variable domain in full (rest from reference TRBV5-8 and TRBJ1-4): EAGVTQSPTHLIKTRGQQATLRCSPISGHTSVYWYQQALGLGLQFLLWYDEGEERNRGNFPPRFSGRQFPNYSSELNVNALELEDSALYLCASSLGAGSNEKLFFGSGTQLSVL.

This chain connects TRBV5-1 to TRBJ2-5; a possible D gene is TRBD2 (5 bases). This CDR3 region has 15 residues. Germline values: CDR1 SGHRS, CDR2 YFSETQ. V was trimmed by 0 bases and J by 5 bases, leaving 14 bases between them. The CDR3 loop is CASSLAAGQWETQYF. The CDR3 coding sequence is TGCGCCAGCAGCTTGGCCGCGGGTCAGTGGGAGACCCAGTACTTC.

This rearrangement joins TRBV29-1 to TRBJ2-1; 12 positions match TRBD2. V gave up 6 bases and J gave up 13 bases; unmatched junction bases: 19. Germline lookup yields CDR1 SQVTM and CDR2 ANQGSEA. The CDR3 consists of 16 residues. The CDR3 sequence is CSVGGTSGSPSRTQFF. In DNA form, the CDR3 reads TGCAGCGTCGGCGGGACTAGCGGGTCCCCAAGTCGGACTCAGTTCTTC.

In its sample, this clone was seen once. The chain combines TRBV5-1 with TRBJ1-1, with TRBD1 matching over 7 bases. With V trimmed by 6 bases and J by 1 base, 9 bases remained unmatched. Germline CDR1 is SGHRS and CDR2 is YFSETQ. The CDR3 is made up of 15 amino acids. CDR3 nucleotide sequence: TGCGCCAGCATAGAAGGGGGCAGGGGGAACACTGAAGCTTTCTTT. Translating gives CASIEGGRGNTEAFF.

The rearrangement uses TRBV18 and TRBJ2-2; 10 bases agree with TRBD1. Germline CDR1 KGHSH, CDR2 LQKENI. There are 17 residues in the CDR3. Trimming removed 3 bases from V and 0 bases from J; junction bases left unmatched: 4. The CDR3 spells CASSPRQGATNTGELFF. The CDR3 nucleotides are TGTGCCAGCTCACCCCGACAGGGGGCCACGAACACCGGGGAGCTGTTTTTT. Looking up the rest from reference TRBV18 and TRBJ2-2 gives the full variable domain: NAGVMQNPRHLVRRRGQEARLRCSPMKGHSHVYWYRQLPEEGLKFMVYLQKENIIDESGMPKERFSAEFPKEGPSILRIQQVVRGDSAAYFCASSPRQGATNTGELFFGEGSRLTVL.